This passage covers 13 T cell receptor beta chains from one sample sequenced in a study of blood T cell repertoires in COVID-19. Measured with immunoSEQ multiplex PCR; TCRdb has only the in-frame clones, and not every one. The sample gives 140,000 to 150,000 clones, 75% to 85% of which show up once; roughly 10% is in the top ten. Sequenced material: peripheral blood. These receptors all come from a man in his 60s with active or convalescent COVID-19.

This sequence joins TRBV7-9 and TRBJ2-5; 12 nucleotides line up with TRBD2. The CDR3 extends over 15 amino acids. Looked up from germline, CDR1 is SEHNR and CDR2 is FQNEAQ (reference sequence). J was trimmed by 5 bases and V by 3 bases; bases with no gene match: 4. The DNA for the CDR3 is TGTGCCAGCAGCTTGGCTAGCGGGGGGGCCGAGACCCAGTACTTC. This sequence encodes CASSLASGGAETQYF.

This chain joins TRBV10-2 and TRBJ1-5; D not certain. The V end was cut by 2 bases, the J end by 4 bases, with 9 bases between. Germline V gene lookup returns CDR1 WSHSY and CDR2 SAAADI. This CDR3 contains 14 residues. The CDR3 DNA reads TGCGCCAGCAGTGAGGGGAGTCCGAATCAGCCCCAGCATTTT. It specifies CASSEGSPNQPQHF.

The chain has TRBV30 and TRBJ2-1; no firm D call. From germline, CDR1 is GTSNPN and CDR2 SVGIG (reference sequence). V gave up 3 bases and J gave up 6 bases, with 12 bases separating them. The CDR3 is made up of 13 amino acids. CDR3 nucleotides: TGTGCCTGGAGCCGGTCCAGCGTCAATGAGCAGTTCTTC. It yields the protein CAWSRSSVNEQFF.

This chain uses TRBV6-2 or TRBV6-3 with TRBJ2-7, with 9 bases fitting TRBD2. J gave up 1 base and V 6 bases, and 7 bases lay outside the gene matches. The CDR3 extends over 15 amino acids. Germline CDR1 reads MNHEY; CDR2 reads SVGEGT. CDR3 in DNA: TGTGCCAGCAGCAACGTGCTAGCGGGATCCTACGAGCAGTACGTC. It specifies CASSNVLAGSYEQYV.

This clone was detected a few times. The chain is built from TRBV25-1 and TRBJ1-4; TRBD1 matches 7 bases. The CDR3 has 12 residues. CDR1 and CDR2 (germline): MGHDK, SYGVNS. V shed 6 bases, J shed 7 bases, and the junction held 2 bases outside the gene matches. CDR3 amino acids: CASRRTGEKLFF. The CDR3 DNA sequence: TGTGCCAGCAGACGGACAGGTGAAAAACTGTTTTTT.

This sequence joins TRBV6-1 and TRBJ1-1; D gene uncertain. The V end was cut by 1 base, the J end by 5 bases, with 11 bases between. This CDR3 spans 14 amino acids. CDR1 is MNHNS, CDR2 SASEGT, per germline. As DNA, the CDR3 is TGTGCCAGCAGTGAAGTGGATGCGAGGACTGAAGCTTTCTTT. Translated: CASSEVDARTEAFF.

The chain combines TRBV5-1 with TRBJ2-7; D not resolved. The V end was cut by 4 bases, the J end by 0 bases, with 17 bases between. CDR3 length: 16 residues. CDR1 is SGHRS and CDR2 is YFSETQ in the germline V gene. The CDR3 sequence: CASSPSTEPYSYEQYF. The CDR3 bases are TGCGCCAGCAGCCCCTCTACAGAACCCTACTCCTACGAGCAGTACTTC. Supplemented by reference TRBV5-1 and TRBJ2-7, the full variable domain reads KAGVTQTPRYLIKTRGQQVTLSCSPISGHRSVSWYQQTPGQGLQFLFEYFSETQRNKGNFPGRFSGRQFSNSRSEMNVSTLELGDSALYLCASSPSTEPYSYEQYFGPGTRLTVT.

The chain recombines TRBV5-1 with TRBJ1-1; D is unresolved. Germline V gives CDR1 SGHRS, CDR2 YFSETQ. Trimming took 4 bases from V and 7 from J, leaving 17 bases between them. The length of the CDR3 is 14 residues. For the CDR3, the DNA is TGCGCCAGCAGCCCCCGAACTGTACCAAATGAAGCTTTCTTT. It specifies CASSPRTVPNEAFF.

This chain connects TRBV11-2 to TRBJ2-7, with unresolved D. Trimming left V 1 base short and J 0 bases short, with 13 bases between. The V gene's germline CDR1 is SGHAT and CDR2 FQNNGV. The CDR3 sequence is 16 residues long. In DNA form, the CDR3 reads TGTGCCAGCAGCTTAGCGTTGACAACAAGCTCCTACGAGCAGTACGTC. Translated: CASSLALTTSSYEQYV.

This clone was found once. This sequence joins TRBV6-2 or TRBV6-3 and TRBJ2-5; the D is unclear. CDR3 length: 14 residues. Per germline, CDR1 MNHEY and CDR2 SVGEGT. V lost 0 bases and J lost 4, with 9 bases in between. This chain's CDR3 is CASSYSRIRETQYF. CDR3 coding DNA: TGTGCCAGCAGTTACTCGCGGATTCGAGAGACCCAGTACTTC.

The V gene is TRBV2, the J gene TRBJ2-3, with 10 bases matching TRBD2. The CDR3 has 16 amino acids. Germline lookup yields CDR1 SNHLY and CDR2 FYNNEI. Unmatched junction bases numbered 5, after V lost 1 base and J lost 4 bases. The CDR3 sequence is CASSEGLAGVADTQYF. CDR3 coding DNA: TGTGCCAGCAGTGAAGGTCTAGCGGGAGTGGCAGATACGCAGTATTTT.

The gene calls are TRBV11-2 and TRBJ2-3; maybe TRBD1 (5 bases). Germline V lookup: CDR1 SGHAT, CDR2 FQNNGV. V lost 5 bases to trimming and J lost 3 bases, with 18 bases between them. There are 16 residues in the CDR3. The CDR3 DNA reads TGTGCCAGCAGCCCGACTCCAGGGATTCCTACAGATACGCAGTATTTT. It is translated as CASSPTPGIPTDTQYF.

V usage is TRBV19 and J usage is TRBJ1-3; D is perhaps TRBD1 (6 bases). With 5 bases removed from V and 0 bases from J, the gap between germline ends came to 14 bases. Germline V gives CDR1 LNHDA, CDR2 SQIVND (reference sequence). There are 16 residues in the CDR3. CDR3 protein: CASSPRTVSSGNTIYF. The CDR3 coding sequence is TGTGCCAGTAGTCCGAGGACAGTAAGCTCTGGAAACACCATATATTTT.